The present entry profiles one T cell receptor beta chain with its context. The sample belongs to a study of cytomegalovirus exposure and HLA in healthy donors. The length of the CDR3 is 15 residues. Trimming cost V 0 bases and J 7 bases; bases outside gene matches: 9. Germline V lookup: CDR1 MNHEY, CDR2 SMNVEV (reference sequence). The primer mix had 60 Vbeta and 13 Jbeta primers. Sequencing used immunoSEQ multiplex PCR; TCRdb keeps in-frame clones, though not all of them. The sample has roughly 200,000 clones; 86% are singletons. The origin of this receptor is a woman in her twenties or thirties in good health and CMV-seronegative. Source material: PBMCs. The chain combines TRBV27 with TRBJ2-7; 7 positions agree with TRBD1. CDR3 coding DNA: TGTGCCAGCAGTTTATCACGACAGGGCGGAAGGGAGCAGTACTTC. Amino acid sequence: CASSLSRQGGREQYF.